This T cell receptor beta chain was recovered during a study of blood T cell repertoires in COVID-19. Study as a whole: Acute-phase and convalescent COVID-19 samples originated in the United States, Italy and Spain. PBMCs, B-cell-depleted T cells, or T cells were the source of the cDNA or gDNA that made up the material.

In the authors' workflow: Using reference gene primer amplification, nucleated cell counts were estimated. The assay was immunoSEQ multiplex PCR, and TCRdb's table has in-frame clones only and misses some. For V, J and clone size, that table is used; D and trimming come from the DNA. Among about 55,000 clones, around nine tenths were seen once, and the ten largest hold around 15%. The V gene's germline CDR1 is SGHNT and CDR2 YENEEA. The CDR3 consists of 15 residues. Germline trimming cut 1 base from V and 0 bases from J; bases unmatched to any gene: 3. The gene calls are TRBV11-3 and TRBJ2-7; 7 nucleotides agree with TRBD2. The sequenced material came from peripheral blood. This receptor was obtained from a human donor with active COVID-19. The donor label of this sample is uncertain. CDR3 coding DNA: TGTGCCAGCAGCTTAGGGGGGGGACCCTCCTACGAGCAGTACTTC. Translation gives CASSLGGGPSYEQYF.